These T cell receptor beta chains were read from a single sample in a study of cytomegalovirus exposure and HLA in healthy donors. The protocol was immunoSEQ multiplex PCR, while the TCRdb copy is restricted to in-frame clones and leaves out a portion. The sample contains some 120,000 clones, roughly 70% of which appear only once. The sequencing sample was made of PBMCs. The source of these receptors is a woman aged 25 to 39 in good health and CMV-seronegative. Both conserved end residues are trimmed from each CDR3. Each record gives: V gene, J gene, CDR3 protein.

v_call: TRBV6-1; j_call: TRBJ1-3; cdr3_aa: ASRMSGNTIY
v_call: TRBV7-2; j_call: TRBJ2-2; cdr3_aa: ATRTGQTNTGELF
v_call: TRBV28; j_call: TRBJ1-5; cdr3_aa: ASNSEQGSQPQH
v_call: TRBV5-1; j_call: TRBJ2-1; cdr3_aa: ASSFKTSGRANEQF
v_call: TRBV7-2; j_call: TRBJ2-3; cdr3_aa: ASSRLAGGTTDTQY
v_call: TRBV6-6; j_call: TRBJ1-1; cdr3_aa: ASRQTGGGTEAF
v_call: TRBV7-3; j_call: TRBJ1-5; cdr3_aa: ASSNQRGQPQH
v_call: TRBV9; j_call: TRBJ2-3; cdr3_aa: ASSVGVAGGTDTQY
v_call: TRBV4-1; j_call: TRBJ2-2; cdr3_aa: ASSRDRDTGELF
v_call: TRBV6-1; j_call: TRBJ2-3; cdr3_aa: ASSDTLGLAGEQNTDTQY
v_call: TRBV2; j_call: TRBJ1-3; cdr3_aa: ASSEARGSGNTIY
v_call: TRBV6-5; j_call: TRBJ2-7; cdr3_aa: ASSGGPWEQY
v_call: TRBV6-1; j_call: TRBJ2-1; cdr3_aa: ASGGTEVYNEQF
v_call: TRBV7-9; j_call: TRBJ1-1; cdr3_aa: ASRQHENTEAF
v_call: TRBV30; j_call: TRBJ1-1; cdr3_aa: AFRTGEAEAF
v_call: TRBV7-2; j_call: TRBJ1-6; cdr3_aa: ASSYLTGGSSPLH
v_call: TRBV9; j_call: TRBJ2-3; cdr3_aa: ASSVLGLAVVDTQY
v_call: TRBV2; j_call: TRBJ1-1; cdr3_aa: ASRTQGVMNTEAF
v_call: TRBV7-2; j_call: TRBJ1-3; cdr3_aa: ASSDPGQQAGNTIY
v_call: TRBV9; j_call: TRBJ2-4; cdr3_aa: ASSSQGAAKNIQY
v_call: TRBV6-1; j_call: TRBJ2-3; cdr3_aa: ASNTEPDTQY
v_call: TRBV6-5; j_call: TRBJ2-7; cdr3_aa: ASSPGQGSYEQY
v_call: TRBV28; j_call: TRBJ1-5; cdr3_aa: ASSTGQGVQPQH
v_call: TRBV27; j_call: TRBJ1-5; cdr3_aa: ASSPNQPQH
v_call: TRBV4-3; j_call: TRBJ1-2; cdr3_aa: ASSRGGYGYT
v_call: TRBV5-1; j_call: TRBJ2-1; cdr3_aa: ASSEGQRYNEQF
v_call: TRBV4-1; j_call: TRBJ2-7; cdr3_aa: ASSQQAGGNYEQY
v_call: TRBV30; j_call: TRBJ2-1; cdr3_aa: AWNLGLAGGPYNEQF
v_call: TRBV19; j_call: TRBJ1-1; cdr3_aa: ASSPRGRTEAF
v_call: TRBV7-2; j_call: TRBJ2-1; cdr3_aa: ASRGLADYNEQF
v_call: TRBV6-5; j_call: TRBJ2-5; cdr3_aa: ASRRGSGKETQY
v_call: TRBV4-1; j_call: TRBJ1-5; cdr3_aa: ASSQDGTYQPQH
v_call: TRBV6-5; j_call: TRBJ1-4; cdr3_aa: ASSYSIGRGSEKLF
v_call: TRBV4-3; j_call: TRBJ1-3; cdr3_aa: ASSRYAGTRGNTIY